The present entry profiles one T cell receptor (beta chain) with its context. Its antigen specificity is not known. Per-base qualities were not stored, and no clone one base away is much larger. The sample belongs to a study of ipilimumab plus nivolumab after autologous stem cell transplantation (TCRdb year 2021). For context, the study as a whole: The median number of doses that trial patients received was a few for ipilimumab and about 8 for nivolumab. Primary refractory and relapsed disease were included in the DLBCL cohort, with 18-month progression-free survival of about 86% and 29%, respectively. The intent-to-treat population of the trial was made up of 35 to 40 patients. Patients undergoing autologous transplant for high-risk diffuse large B cell lymphoma, mature T cell lymphoma, or multiple myeloma were enrolled in the trial. The research as a whole found: Combined checkpoint inhibition as post-transplant consolidation was concluded by the authors to appear tolerable. The authors stated that profiles of the T cell receptor repertoire, regulatory T cell phenotype and gut microbiota provided a biologic rationale for studying this approach further.

The CDR3 contains 11 residues, cysteine and phenylalanine counted. The DNA shown is the 33-base CDR3, in frame from base 1. Deletion took 1 base off V and 7 bases off J, with a span of 4 bases between the germline ends. The germline V gene (reference sequence) supplies CDR1 SGHAT and CDR2 FQDESV. Libraries were made using the immunoSEQ multiplex PCR assay. TCRdb limited this immuneACCESS table to in-frame rearrangements with V and J called. A share of clones is missing; checked studies link under half to unresolved V genes, and the rest is unexplained. In all, the sample holds approximately 15,000 clones, and around four fifths of those were seen once. The top ten hold about 40% of the sample. Ipilimumab was given at 1 mg/kg intravenously on day 1 of selected weeks, and checkpoint therapy started 14 to 28 days after autologous transplant. Nivolumab was given at 3 mg/kg intravenously on day 1 of weeks 1, 4, 7, 10, and every two weeks through week 26. Combined checkpoint inhibition with ipilimumab and nivolumab as consolidation after autologous stem cell transplantation was tested in a Phase Ib clinical trial.

The starting material was PBMCs, obtained in a trial of ipilimumab plus nivolumab as post-transplant consolidation. The origin of this receptor is a male donor with diffuse large B-cell lymphoma. The V and J segments used are TRBV11-1 and TRBJ1-1; confidence is insufficient to name the D gene. The CDR3 protein is CASSLVGEAFF. The nucleotides read TGTGCCAGCAGCTTAGTAGGTGAAGCTTTCTTT.